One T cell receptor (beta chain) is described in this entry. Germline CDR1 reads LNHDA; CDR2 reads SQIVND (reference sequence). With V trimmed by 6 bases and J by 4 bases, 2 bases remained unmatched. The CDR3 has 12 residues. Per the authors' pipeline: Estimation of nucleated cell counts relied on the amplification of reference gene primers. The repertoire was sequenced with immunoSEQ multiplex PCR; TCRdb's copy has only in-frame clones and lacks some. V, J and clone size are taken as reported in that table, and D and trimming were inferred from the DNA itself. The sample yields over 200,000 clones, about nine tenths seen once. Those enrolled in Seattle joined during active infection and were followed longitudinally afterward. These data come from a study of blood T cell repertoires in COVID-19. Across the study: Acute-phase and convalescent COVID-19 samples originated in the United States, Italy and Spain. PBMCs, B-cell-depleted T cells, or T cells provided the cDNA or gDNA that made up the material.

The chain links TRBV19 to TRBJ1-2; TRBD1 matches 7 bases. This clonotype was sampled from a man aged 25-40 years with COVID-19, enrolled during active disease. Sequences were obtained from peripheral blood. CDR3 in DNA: TGTGCCAGTAGAGACAGGGTCTATGGCTACACCTTC. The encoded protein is CASRDRVYGYTF.